This TCR beta chain was documented in a study of CD8 T cells in ankylosing spondylitis. Broader study findings: Reportedly, matched ankylosing spondylitis synovial fluid was significantly enriched for disease-linked clones.

It was by quantitative 5'-RACE with molecular barcodes that TCR beta libraries were made. TCRdb ran MiXCR on the 5' RACE reads and lists one entry per CDR3 protein. This table has around 150,000 distinct CDR3 sequences, 15% to 20% appearing once. CDR1 LNHDA and CDR2 SQIVND come from the germline V gene (reference sequence). The CDR3 totals 14 residues. Trimming removed 4 bases at V and 4 bases at J, with 14 bases between. For this clonotype: Its specificity is unknown.

The rearrangement joins TRBV19 to TRBJ2-7; D remains unclear. The sequence was collected from a male donor with ankylosing spondylitis or in good health (not recorded which). Sequencing was carried out using blood, either unsorted or a sorted T cell fraction (not recorded which). DNA of the CDR3: TGTGCCAGTAGTACCGCGATTATAGGGTACGAGCAGTACTTC. Encoded protein: CASSTAIIGYEQYF.